This T cell receptor (beta chain) was documented in a study of blood T cell repertoires in COVID-19. At the level of the study: Samples representing acute and convalescent COVID-19 were sourced from the United States, Italy and Spain. Sources were T cells, B-cell-depleted T cells, or PBMCs; the material itself was cDNA or gDNA.

J lost 8 bases, V lost 1 base, and 4 bases had no gene match. Germline V lookup: CDR1 GTSNPN, CDR2 SVGIG (reference sequence). CDR3 size: 13 residues. In the original processing: Amplified reference gene primers provided the basis for estimating nucleated cell counts. Generated by immunoSEQ multiplex PCR, the TCRdb table keeps only in-frame clones and is missing some. V and J calls and clone size are those listed in that table; D and trimming were worked out from the DNA. The table lists roughly 79,000 clones, 80% to 85% of them singletons. Sequencing was performed on peripheral blood. The chain has TRBV30 and TRBJ1-2; 10 nucleotides align to TRBD1. This clonotype was obtained from a man aged 45-60 years with acute or convalescent COVID-19. In nucleotides, the CDR3 is TGTGCCTGGAGTGGACAGGGGGCGCAGGGCTACACCTTC. Encoded protein: CAWSGQGAQGYTF.